This T cell receptor beta chain was obtained from a study of post-analysis software for immune sequencing data. Study-level background: As for disease course, relapsing-remitting, secondary progressive and progressive-relapsing multiple sclerosis were all included.

Study results and caveats: The study found TRBV5-6, TRBV5-1 and TRBV20-1 among a handful of TRBV segments more frequent in patients than controls. Multiple sclerosis patients had significantly lower normalized Chao1 diversity than controls. F measure showed strong co-clustering of same-batch samples.

cDNA libraries of TCR beta carried unique molecular identifiers. Around 450,000 cDNA molecules were recovered from an input of roughly 0.85 to 10 million T cells. TCRdb re-called the PCR reads with MiXCR, one entry per CDR3 protein. The repertoire consists of 380,000 or so distinct CDR3 sequences, with 30% to 45% occurring once and the leading ten covering under 15%. Turning to this clonotype: The antigen remains undetermined.

V lost 4 bases to trimming and J lost 4 bases; unmatched junction nucleotides: 6. Germline V gene data show CDR1 as LGHNA and CDR2 as YSLEER. This CDR3 region has 16 residues. This receptor was identified in a girl between 5 and 17 years old with multiple sclerosis. The source material was blood. The chain carries TRBV4-3 and TRBJ2-2, with 10 bases that match TRBD2. In DNA form, the CDR3 reads TGCGCCAGCAGCCCCGGACTAGCGGCACTCACCGGGGAGCTGTTTTTT. Protein sequence: CASSPGLAALTGELFF.